Listed here is a single T cell receptor beta chain. V was trimmed by 4 bases and J by 11 bases, leaving 17 bases between them. The CDR3 is 13 amino acids. The germline CDR1 and CDR2 sequences are SGHAT and FQNNGV. Using immunoSEQ multiplex PCR, the repertoire was profiled, and TCRdb retains in-frame clones only, with some absent. The sample has under 150,000 clones, about 89% seen once. The sample comes from a study of T cell responses to AZD1222 COVID-19 vaccine. This specimen was peripheral blood, taken on day 0 of MenACWY control vaccination. The chain uses TRBV11-2 and TRBJ1-1; D is perhaps TRBD1 (5 bases). The sequence derives from an adult in good health. Here the CDR3 reads CASSSQAKLWAFF. The CDR3 nucleotides are TGTGCCAGCAGCTCACAGGCAAAGCTTTGGGCTTTCTTT.